This TCR beta chain was identified in a study of blood T cell repertoires in COVID-19. Study summary: Researchers got acute and convalescent COVID-19 samples from the United States, Italy and Spain.

V was clipped by 3 bases and J by 2 bases; unmatched bases: 3. The CDR3 has 16 amino acids. Looked up from germline, CDR1 is SEHNR and CDR2 is FQNEAQ (reference sequence). TCRdb's copy holds only in-frame clones and misses some; the assay was immunoSEQ multiplex PCR. The table records around 110,000 clones, 88% of them present only once. The gene calls are TRBV7-9 and TRBJ2-3, with TRBD2 matching over 12 bases. The specimen was peripheral blood. The receptor's source is a man between 45 and 60 years old with active or convalescent COVID-19. In nucleotides, the CDR3 is TGTGCCAGCAGCTTGACTAGCGGGAGACCCACAGATACGCAGTATTTT. This gives the protein CASSLTSGRPTDTQYF.